These 18 T cell receptor beta chains were all obtained from the same sample, sequenced in a study of vaccination and CD4 T cells after COVID-19. Time point defined: late sampling 161 to 241 days after vaccination in three convalescent patients. Specified treatment: roughly 11-day PBMC culture with coronavirus spike peptide pools or control peptides (ViraFEST assay). With the Oncomine TCR Beta short-read assay, DNA from cultured CD4+ T cells was sequenced. TCRdb redid the calling of the PCR reads with MiXCR, one entry per CDR3 protein. The sample holds fewer than 25,000 distinct CDR3 sequences, roughly 45% seen once. These TCRs are of unknown antigen specificity. The source material was CD4+ T cells from blood, cultured in vitro, sampled about 7 months after SARS-CoV-2 vaccination. The receptor set was obtained from a human donor who had recovered from COVID-19.

This clonotype appeared a few times. The genes are TRBV15 and TRBJ2-3; the D is unclear. The CDR3 spans 12 residues. CDR1 and CDR2 from the germline V gene are LNHNV and YYDKDF (reference sequence). V lost 0 bases, J lost 11 bases, and 9 bases lay in between. Written as DNA, the CDR3 is TGTGCCACCAGCAGAGATCGCCAGGTGCAGTATTTT. This sequence encodes CATSRDRQVQYF.

This chain uses TRBV7-9 with TRBJ2-3; 12 bases fit TRBD2. Per the germline V gene, CDR1 is SEHNR and CDR2 is FQNEAQ (reference sequence). V lost 6 bases and J lost 2; bases outside the gene matches: 6. The CDR3 totals 16 residues. This chain's CDR3 is CASSSRLAGDTDTQYF. As DNA, the CDR3 is TGTGCCAGCAGTTCAAGACTAGCGGGGGACACAGATACGCAGTATTTT. The full variable domain, its missing parts supplied by reference TRBV7-9 and TRBJ2-3, is DTGVSQNPRHKITKRGQNVTFRCDPISEHNRLYWYRQTLGQGPEFLTYFQNEAQLEKSRLLSDRFSAERPKGSFSTLEIQRTEQGDSAMYLCASSSRLAGDTDTQYFGPGTRLTVL.

V usage is TRBV6-5 and J usage is TRBJ2-7; 11 bases match TRBD2. This CDR3 has 18 residues. Germline CDR1 reads MNHEY; CDR2 reads SVGAGI. V shed 2 bases, J shed 5 bases, and the junction held 14 bases outside the gene matches. The CDR3 protein is CASSYGLAGGSRRNEQYF. CDR3 nucleotide sequence: TGTGCCAGCAGTTACGGGCTAGCGGGAGGTAGTCGGAGGAACGAGCAGTACTTC.

This clonotype is a singleton in its sample. The chain couples TRBV20-1 to TRBJ2-5; TRBD2 is a possible D gene (7 bases). Germline V gene data show CDR1 as DFQATT and CDR2 as SNEGSKA (reference sequence). The CDR3 is 13 residues long. The V end lost 6 bases, the J end lost 2 bases, and 13 bases lay between the germline ends. This CDR3 reads CSAAGQTQETQYF. CDR3 in DNA: TGCAGTGCAGCGGGACAAACACAAGAGACCCAGTACTTC.

The rearrangement links TRBV10-3 to TRBJ2-7; TRBD2 agrees at 13 bases. The CDR3 sequence is 15 residues long. From germline, CDR1 is ENHRY and CDR2 SYGVKD. After removal of 2 bases from V and 6 bases from J, the junction contained 4 bases not matched to a gene. CDR3 region: CAISEQGLAGSEQYF. DNA for the CDR3: TGTGCCATCAGTGAGCAGGGACTAGCGGGAAGCGAGCAGTACTTC.

V and J are TRBV28 and TRBJ1-5; 7 bases are shared with TRBD1. The germline gives CDR1 MDHEN, CDR2 SYDVKM. The CDR3 covers 15 residues. V shed 6 bases and J 0 bases; nucleotides not matched to a gene: 5. In nucleotides, the CDR3 is TGTGCCAGCAGGGGGACAGCTTATAGCAATCAGCCCCAGCATTTT. Translating it yields CASRGTAYSNQPQHF.

The chain combines TRBV27 with TRBJ2-3, with 7 bases identical to TRBD2. This CDR3 is built from 15 residues. Trimming cost V 5 bases and J 0 bases; bases outside gene matches: 5. Germline CDR1 reads MNHEY; CDR2 reads SMNVEV (reference sequence). In DNA, the CDR3 is TGTGCCAGCAGTGATAGCGGGTTCAGCACAGATACGCAGTATTTT. Amino acids: CASSDSGFSTDTQYF.

The chain employs TRBV21-1 and TRBJ2-3. TRBV21-1 is given as a pseudogene. The CDR3 runs 13 residues. CDR3 in amino acids: CASRPDLTDTQYF. DNA of the CDR3: TGTGCCAGCAGACCGGATCTCACAGATACGCAGTATTTT.

This clonotype turned up a few times. V usage is TRBV7-8 and J usage is TRBJ1-5; no firm D call. The V gene lost 5 bases and the J gene lost 5 bases, with 10 bases spanning the gap. From germline, CDR1 is SGHVS and CDR2 FQNEAQ. The CDR3 has 13 residues. The CDR3 spells CASSTTRDQPQHF. CDR3 in DNA: TGTGCCAGCAGCACAACCAGAGATCAGCCCCAGCATTTT.

This chain joins TRBV6-1 and TRBJ2-2, with TRBD2 matching over 7 bases. The CDR3 runs 15 residues. V lost 7 bases and J lost 4; bases outside the gene matches: 9. Germline loops: CDR1 MNHNS, CDR2 SASEGT. This chain's CDR3 is CASKSSGRGTGELFF. The CDR3 region has the DNA TGTGCCAGCAAATCTAGCGGCAGAGGCACCGGGGAGCTGTTTTTT.

This clonotype was seen a few times. The genes are TRBV19 and TRBJ2-6; tentative D call: TRBD1 (6 bases). Germline V gene lookup returns CDR1 LNHDA and CDR2 SQIVND (reference sequence). Trimming shortened V by 10 bases and J by 0 bases, and 16 bases separated the two germline ends. CDR3 length equals 16 residues. CDR3 region: CATAQGSSSGANVLTF. The CDR3 DNA sequence: TGTGCCACCGCGCAGGGGTCAAGCTCTGGGGCCAACGTCCTGACTTTC.

This chain connects TRBV2 to TRBJ2-5; D is uncertain. Looked up from germline, CDR1 is SNHLY and CDR2 is FYNNEI. The CDR3 has 14 amino acids. V was clipped by 7 bases and J by 2 bases, with 14 bases between them. Here the CDR3 reads CASTIGWVQETQYF. The CDR3 nucleotides are TGTGCCAGCACTATAGGTTGGGTTCAAGAGACCCAGTACTTC.

The chain carries TRBV6-2 or TRBV6-3 and TRBJ1-6; maybe TRBD1 (5 bases). From germline, CDR1 is MNHEY and CDR2 SVGEGT. This CDR3 contains 15 residues. Deletions cut 3 bases from V and 7 bases from J, with 13 bases between. CDR3 residues: CASSYPGTGNSPLHF. CDR3 coding DNA: TGTGCCAGCAGTTATCCGGGAACAGGCAATTCACCCCTCCACTTT.

This clonotype was detected only a few times. The V and J genes are TRBV20-1 and TRBJ1-2; D gene uncertain. Looked up from germline, CDR1 is DFQATT and CDR2 is SNEGSKA (reference sequence). This CDR3 contains 12 residues. The CDR3 loop reads CGRRTFDYGYTF. CDR3 nucleotides: TGCGGAAGACGGACCTTCGACTATGGCTACACCTTC.

The chain joins TRBV19 to TRBJ2-5; TRBD1 matches at 12 bases. Germline V lookup: CDR1 LNHDA, CDR2 SQIVND (reference sequence). This CDR3 region has 15 residues. V shed 3 bases, J shed 5 bases, and the junction held 4 bases outside the gene matches. In DNA, the CDR3 is TGTGCCAGTAGTATCGGGACAGGGGGCCGGGAGACCCAGTACTTC. This encodes CASSIGTGGRETQYF.

The chain has TRBV6-1 and TRBJ1-1; TRBD1 is a possible D gene (6 bases). V dropped 6 bases and J dropped 11 bases, with 28 bases sitting between them. CDR1 is MNHNS, CDR2 SASEGT, per germline. This CDR3 has 16 residues. The CDR3 region has the DNA TGTGCCAGCAGGGGTGGGGGGGGCCGGTCAAACTTTGGGGCTTTCTTT. Amino acids: CASRGGGGRSNFGAFF.

In nucleotides, the CDR3 is TGTGCCAGCAGCCGGGACAGGGGATCTGGGGCCAACGTCCTGACTTTC. Amino acids: CASSRDRGSGANVLTF. The chain joins TRBV21-1 to TRBJ2-6; TRBD1 was called by the table and not checked on the DNA. TRBV21-1 is termed a pseudogene. There are 16 residues in the CDR3.

This clonotype was detected a few times. V and J are TRBV28 and TRBJ1-2; D is uncertain. The CDR3 length is 14 residues. Germline loops: CDR1 MDHEN, CDR2 SYDVKM. Deletions cut 0 bases from V and 2 bases from J, with 7 bases between. The CDR3 coding sequence is TGTGCCAGCAGTTTATGGCAGGACAACTATGGCTACACCTTC. It encodes CASSLWQDNYGYTF.